This T cell receptor (beta chain) was found in a study of CD8+CD57+ T cells in acquired aplastic anemia (dated by TCRdb to 2016 to 2019). Study-level background: Extracted DNA from sorted CD4+ and CD8+ cells averaged about 2.9 ug, ranging from 0.2 to 27.4 ug. CD8+CD57+ expansion was defined as frequency above the mean frequency observed in healthy subjects. Beyond this particular receptor, the publication reports: CD8+ Simpson's diversity did not differ significantly between patients and healthy controls (P=0.060). Some 30 CD8+ CDR3 sequences were shared between patients and controls but appeared highly expressed in patients and within their immunodominant clones.

Flow cytometry had shown CD8+CD57+ cell expansion in the patients selected for sequencing. Every patient had severe acquired aplastic anemia, diagnosed using the International Study of Aplastic Anemia and Agranulocytosis and Camitta criteria. No patient had received any therapy when blood was sampled. TCR repertoires of sorted CD4+ and CD8+ blood T cells from severe aplastic anemia patients and healthy subjects were deep-sequenced in the study. In the USA, patient enrollment took place under clinicaltrials.gov protocols 00001620, 01623167, 00001397, 00071045, 00081523 and 00961064. Ficoll-Paque density gradient centrifugation was used to isolate peripheral blood mononuclear cells. CD4+ and CD8+ T cells were sorted by FACS or magnetic beads before DNA extraction. The CDR3 sequence holds 16 residues, the cysteine and phenylalanine included. Of the read, only the CDR3 DNA is kept; its 48 bases are in frame from base 1. The germline V and J ends show losses of 2 bases and 0 bases respectively, and no gene match explains 7 bases of the junction. CDR1 and CDR2 (SGHRS, YFSETQ) derive from the germline V gene.

This clonotype was found many times. What antigen it recognizes has not been identified. The record has no base qualities; no much larger clone is one base away. TCR beta VDJ combination and CDR3 sequence profiling used genomic DNA as the template. An Illumina HiSeq 2000 was the platform used for TCR repertoire sequencing. Concerning the study's data processing: Repertoire assessment relied on Simpson's diversity index, CDR3 size and DJ length profiles, and TRBV/TRBJ rearrangement plots. Whichever DNA sequence was most abundant in the deep sequencing data was defined as the immunodominant clone. CDR3 amino acid sequences were checked for sharing between subjects and were compared against published repertoires and the VDJdb database. TCRdb handled the public reads itself, with Q25 trimming in fastp and clone calling in MiXCR, and kept productive beta chains. When rows share a CDR3 protein, they turn into one entry using the most common DNA and genes. For this entry, the V and J calls and clone size follow TCRdb and not the study's own pipeline. The sample profile shows some 120,000 distinct CDR3 sequences; about 40% of them were found once. The ten largest make up 2.6% of the sample.

Source material: sorted CD4+, CD8+, or CD8+CD57+ T cells (not recorded which) from PBMCs. The sequence was collected from a human donor with aplastic anemia. The chain links TRBV5-1 with TRBJ1-1; the central 7 bases match TRBD1. CDR3 sequence: CASSLSTGPMNTEAFF. The sequenced DNA: TGCGCCAGCAGCTTATCGACAGGGCCTATGAACACTGAAGCTTTCTTT.